This TCR beta chain comes out of a study of monozygotic twins with inflammatory bowel disease. Study findings and constraints: Lower TCRbeta diversity (inverse Simpson) was seen in IBD patients than in healthy co-twins.

Two nested PCRs, of around 15 and 9 cycles, processed TCRalpha and TCRbeta cDNA. TCRdb re-analyzed the 5' RACE reads; it lists each CDR3 protein once, without DNA. This sample contains about 450,000 distinct CDR3 sequences. This CDR3 comprises 12 residues. Germline CDR1 KGHSY, CDR2 FQNENV. As for this clonotype: No antigen is known for it.

This chain links TRBV16 with TRBJ2-5. This TCR derives from a human donor with ulcerative colitis or Crohn's disease, or a healthy co-twin of an affected twin (not recorded which). Sequenced input: blood. This CDR3 is CASSQSSETQYF.